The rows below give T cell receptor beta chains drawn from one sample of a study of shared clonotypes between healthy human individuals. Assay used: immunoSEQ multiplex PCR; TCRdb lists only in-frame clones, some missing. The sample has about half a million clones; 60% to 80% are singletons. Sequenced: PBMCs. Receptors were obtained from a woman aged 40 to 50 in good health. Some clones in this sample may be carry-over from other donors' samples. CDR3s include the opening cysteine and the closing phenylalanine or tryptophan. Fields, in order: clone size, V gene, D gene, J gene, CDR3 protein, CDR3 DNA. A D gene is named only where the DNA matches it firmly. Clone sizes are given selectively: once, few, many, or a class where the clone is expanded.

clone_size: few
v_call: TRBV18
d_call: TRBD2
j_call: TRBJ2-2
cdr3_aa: CASSPGLAGGVNTGELFF
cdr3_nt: TGTGCCAGCTCACCGGGACTAGCGGGAGGGGTCAACACCGGGGAGCTGTTTTTT

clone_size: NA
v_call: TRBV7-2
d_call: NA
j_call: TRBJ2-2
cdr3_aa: CASSPAGWVTGELFF
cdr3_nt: TGTGCCAGCAGCCCCGCAGGGTGGGTCACCGGGGAGCTGTTTTTT

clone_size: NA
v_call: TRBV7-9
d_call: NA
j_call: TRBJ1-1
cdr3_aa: CASSLGALVVNTEAFF
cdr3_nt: TGTGCCAGCAGCTTAGGCGCGCTTGTGGTGAACACTGAAGCTTTCTTT

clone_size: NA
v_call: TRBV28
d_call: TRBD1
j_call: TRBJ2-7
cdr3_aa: CAIKGQGLLGGQYF
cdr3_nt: TGTGCCATCAAGGGACAGGGCCTCCTCGGCGGGCAGTACTTC

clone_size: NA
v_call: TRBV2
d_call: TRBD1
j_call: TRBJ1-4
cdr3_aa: CASISTGEKLFF
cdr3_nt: TGTGCCAGCATCTCAACAGGGGAGAAACTGTTTTTC

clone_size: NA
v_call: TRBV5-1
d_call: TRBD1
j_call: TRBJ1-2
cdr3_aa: CASSDPGTGVVYGYTF
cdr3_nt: TGCGCCAGCAGCGACCCGGGGACAGGGGTAGTCTATGGCTACACCTTC

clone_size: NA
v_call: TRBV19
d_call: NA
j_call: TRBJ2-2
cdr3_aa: CASSMGWDTHTGELFF
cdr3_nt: TGTGCCAGTAGTATGGGGTGGGATACGCACACCGGGGAGCTGTTTTTT

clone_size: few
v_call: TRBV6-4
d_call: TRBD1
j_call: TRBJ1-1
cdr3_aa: CASSKQGSTEAFF
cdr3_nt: TGTGCCAGCAGTAAACAGGGGAGCACTGAAGCTTTCTTT

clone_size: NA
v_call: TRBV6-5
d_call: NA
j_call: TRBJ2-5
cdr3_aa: CASSYPGLRETQYF
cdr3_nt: TGTGCCAGCAGTTACCCGGGGCTCCGAGAGACCCAGTACTTC

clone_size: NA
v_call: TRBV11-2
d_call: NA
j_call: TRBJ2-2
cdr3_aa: CASSSGGDTGELFF
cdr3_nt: TGTGCCAGCAGCTCCGGGGGCGACACCGGGGAGCTGTTTTTT

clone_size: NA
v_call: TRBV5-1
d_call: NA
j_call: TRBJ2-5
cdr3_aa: CASSPAGTKGETQYF
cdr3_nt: TGCGCCAGCAGCCCGGCCGGGACAAAAGGGGAGACCCAGTACTTC

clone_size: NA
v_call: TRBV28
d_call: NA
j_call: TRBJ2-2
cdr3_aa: CASSFLGTAGELFF
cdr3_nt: TGTGCCAGCAGTTTCCTAGGGACGGCCGGGGAGCTGTTTTTT

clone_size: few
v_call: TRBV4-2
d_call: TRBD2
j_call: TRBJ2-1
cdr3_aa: CVSSQAGTYNEQFF
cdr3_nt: TGTGTCAGCAGCCAAGCGGGAACCTACAATGAGCAGTTCTTC

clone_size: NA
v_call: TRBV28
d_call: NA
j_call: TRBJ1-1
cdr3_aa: CASRTPGGGFGGTEAFF
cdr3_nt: TGTGCCAGCAGGACTCCTGGCGGGGGTTTTGGGGGCACTGAAGCTTTCTTT

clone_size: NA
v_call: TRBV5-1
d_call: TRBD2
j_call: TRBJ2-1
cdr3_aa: CASSLVISGGSYNEQFF
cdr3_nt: TGCGCCAGCAGCTTAGTCATTAGCGGGGGCTCCTACAATGAGCAGTTCTTC

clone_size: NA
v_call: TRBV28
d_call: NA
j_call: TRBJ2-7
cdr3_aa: CASSGLLGSYEQYF
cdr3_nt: TGTGCCAGCAGTGGGCTATTGGGCTCCTACGAGCAGTACTTC

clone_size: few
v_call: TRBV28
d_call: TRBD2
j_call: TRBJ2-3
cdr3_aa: CASSLPAGLTDTQYF
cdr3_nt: TGTGCCAGCAGTTTACCGGCGGGACTAACAGATACGCAGTATTTT

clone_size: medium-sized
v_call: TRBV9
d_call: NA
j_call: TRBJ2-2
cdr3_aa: CASSELNTGELFF
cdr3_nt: TGTGCCAGCAGCGAATTGAACACCGGGGAGCTGTTTTTT

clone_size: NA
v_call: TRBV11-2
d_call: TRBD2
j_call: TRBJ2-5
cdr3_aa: CASSARWGGETQYF
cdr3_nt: TGTGCCAGCAGCGCCAGGTGGGGAGGGGAGACCCAGTACTTC

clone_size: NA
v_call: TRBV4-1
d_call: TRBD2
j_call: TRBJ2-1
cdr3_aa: CASSQSLSSSGRVNEQFF
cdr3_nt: TGCGCCAGCAGCCAATCCCTTTCTTCTAGCGGGAGAGTAAATGAGCAGTTCTTC

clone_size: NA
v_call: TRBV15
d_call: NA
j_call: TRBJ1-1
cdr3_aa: CATSSLRGKNTEAFF
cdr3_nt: TGTGCCACCAGCAGCCTCAGGGGAAAGAACACTGAAGCTTTCTTT

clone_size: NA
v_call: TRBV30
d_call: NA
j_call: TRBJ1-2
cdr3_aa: CAWSRTGLEGPLYGYTF
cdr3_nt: TGTGCCTGGAGTCGAACAGGGCTGGAAGGCCCGCTCTATGGCTACACCTTC

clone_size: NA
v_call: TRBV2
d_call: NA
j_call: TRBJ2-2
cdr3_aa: CASGGLLNTGELFF
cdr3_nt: TGTGCCAGCGGGGGACTCCTGAACACCGGGGAGCTGTTTTTT

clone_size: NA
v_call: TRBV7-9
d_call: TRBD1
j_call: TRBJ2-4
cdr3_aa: CASSPQGASAKNIQYF
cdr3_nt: TGTGCCAGCAGCCCCCAGGGGGCGTCCGCCAAAAACATTCAGTACTTC

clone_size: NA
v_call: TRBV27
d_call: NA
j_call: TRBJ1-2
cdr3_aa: CASNKQGLNYGYTF
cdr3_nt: TGTGCCAGCAATAAACAGGGTTTAAACTATGGCTACACCTTC

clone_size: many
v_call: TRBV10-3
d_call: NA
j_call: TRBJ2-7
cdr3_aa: CAIRNARRYEQYF
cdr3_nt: TGTGCCATCAGAAACGCAAGGAGATACGAGCAGTACTTC

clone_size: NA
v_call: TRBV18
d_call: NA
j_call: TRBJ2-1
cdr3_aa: CASSLGVNEQFF
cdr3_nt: TGTGCCAGCTCCCTTGGGGTCAATGAGCAGTTCTTC

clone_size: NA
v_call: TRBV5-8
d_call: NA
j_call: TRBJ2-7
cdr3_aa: CASSLGAGTPYEQYF
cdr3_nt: TGTGCCAGCAGCTTGGGGGCGGGAACCCCCTACGAGCAGTACTTC

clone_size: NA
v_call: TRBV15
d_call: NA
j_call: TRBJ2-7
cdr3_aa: CATSRDSGYEQYF
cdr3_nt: TGTGCCACCAGCAGAGATAGTGGGTACGAGCAGTACTTC

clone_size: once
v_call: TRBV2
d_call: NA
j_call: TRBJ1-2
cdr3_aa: CASSVARGYGYTF
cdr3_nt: TGTGCCAGCAGTGTGGCCAGGGGCTATGGCTACACCTTC

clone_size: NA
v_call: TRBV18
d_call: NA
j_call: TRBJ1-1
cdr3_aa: CASSRARNTEAFF
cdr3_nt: TGTGCCAGCTCAAGGGCCCGTAACACTGAAGCTTTCTTT

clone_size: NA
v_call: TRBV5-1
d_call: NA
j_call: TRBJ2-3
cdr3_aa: CASSLGQVTDTQYF
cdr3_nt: TGCGCCAGCAGCTTGGGCCAGGTTACAGATACGCAGTATTTT

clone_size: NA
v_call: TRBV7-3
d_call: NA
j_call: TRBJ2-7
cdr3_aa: CASSRDRRSEQYF
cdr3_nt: TGTGCCAGCAGCCGGGACCGACGGAGCGAGCAGTACTTC

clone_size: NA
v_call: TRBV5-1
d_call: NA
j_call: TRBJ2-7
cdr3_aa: CASSLEVVSANEQYF
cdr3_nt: TGCGCCAGCAGCTTGGAAGTCGTTAGCGCTAACGAGCAGTACTTC

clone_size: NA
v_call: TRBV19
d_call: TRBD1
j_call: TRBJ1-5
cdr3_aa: CASSIWGQGGGNQPQHF
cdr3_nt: TGTGCCAGTAGTATATGGGGACAGGGTGGCGGCAATCAGCCCCAGCATTTT

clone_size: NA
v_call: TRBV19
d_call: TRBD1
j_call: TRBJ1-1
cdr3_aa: CASSRRDRGLTEAFF
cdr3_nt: TGTGCCAGTAGCCGCAGGGACAGGGGGCTCACTGAAGCTTTCTTT

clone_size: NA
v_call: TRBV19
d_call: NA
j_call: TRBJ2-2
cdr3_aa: CASSMAKLVGPGELFF
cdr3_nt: TGTGCCAGTAGTATGGCAAAGCTGGTCGGACCCGGGGAGCTGTTTTTT

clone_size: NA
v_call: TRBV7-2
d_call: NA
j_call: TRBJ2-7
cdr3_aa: CASSRTGELGEQYF
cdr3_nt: TGTGCCAGCAGCCGCACTGGGGAGTTGGGGGAGCAGTACTTC

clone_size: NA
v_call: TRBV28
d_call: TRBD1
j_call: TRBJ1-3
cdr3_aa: CASGNRDRGLSGNTIYF
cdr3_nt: TGTGCCAGCGGTAACCGGGACAGGGGTCTTTCTGGAAACACCATATATTTT

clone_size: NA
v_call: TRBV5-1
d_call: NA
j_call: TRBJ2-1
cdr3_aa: CASSSQTRVNEQFF
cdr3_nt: TGCGCCAGCAGCTCACAGACCAGGGTAAATGAGCAGTTCTTC

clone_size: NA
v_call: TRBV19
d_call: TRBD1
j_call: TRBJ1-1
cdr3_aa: CASSTQGGTEAFF
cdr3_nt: TGTGCCAGTAGTACTCAGGGGGGCACTGAAGCTTTCTTT

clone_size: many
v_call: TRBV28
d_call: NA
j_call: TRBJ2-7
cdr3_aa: CASSFQSAYEQYF
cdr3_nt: TGTGCCAGCAGTTTTCAGTCAGCCTACGAGCAGTACTTC

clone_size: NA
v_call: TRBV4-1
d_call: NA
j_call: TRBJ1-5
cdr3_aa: CASSQDQPGTGPQHF
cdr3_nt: TGCGCCAGCAGCCAAGATCAGCCGGGGACGGGGCCCCAGCATTTT

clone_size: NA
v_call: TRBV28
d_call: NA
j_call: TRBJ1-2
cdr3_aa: CASSINTVNYGYTF
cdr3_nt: TGTGCCAGCAGTATCAACACAGTAAACTATGGCTACACCTTC

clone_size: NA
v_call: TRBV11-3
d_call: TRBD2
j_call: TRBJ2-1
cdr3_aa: CASSLRAGVGSMEQFF
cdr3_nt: TGTGCCAGCAGCTTACGTGCGGGAGTTGGGTCCATGGAGCAGTTCTTC

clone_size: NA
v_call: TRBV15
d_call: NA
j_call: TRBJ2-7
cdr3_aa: CATSRDSFYEQYF
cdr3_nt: TGTGCCACCAGCAGGGACAGCTTCTACGAGCAGTACTTC

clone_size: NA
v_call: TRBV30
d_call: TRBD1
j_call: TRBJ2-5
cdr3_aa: CAWHRGLETQYF
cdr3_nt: TGTGCCTGGCACAGGGGGCTAGAGACCCAGTACTTC

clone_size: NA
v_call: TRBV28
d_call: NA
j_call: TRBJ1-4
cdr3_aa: CASSLRRVEEKLFF
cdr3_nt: TGTGCCAGCAGCCTCCGCAGGGTGGAGGAAAAACTGTTTTTT

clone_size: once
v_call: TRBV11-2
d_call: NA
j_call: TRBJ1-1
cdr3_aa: CASTDSRLLNTEAFF
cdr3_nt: TGTGCCAGCACCGATAGCAGACTCTTGAACACTGAAGCTTTCTTT

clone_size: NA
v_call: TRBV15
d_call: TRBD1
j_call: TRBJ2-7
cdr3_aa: CATSRDLGQGHEQYF
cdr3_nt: TGTGCCACCAGCAGAGATTTGGGACAGGGCCACGAGCAGTACTTC

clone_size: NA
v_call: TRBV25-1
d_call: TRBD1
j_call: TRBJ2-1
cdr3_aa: CASSDGTGVYNEQFF
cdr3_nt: TGTGCCAGCAGTGACGGGACAGGGGTCTACAATGAGCAGTTCTTC

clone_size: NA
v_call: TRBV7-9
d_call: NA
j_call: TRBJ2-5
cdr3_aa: CASSWGSGQETQYF
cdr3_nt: TGTGCCAGCAGCTGGGGTTCTGGGCAAGAGACCCAGTACTTC

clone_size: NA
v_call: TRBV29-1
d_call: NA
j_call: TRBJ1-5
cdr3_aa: CSVGEGNQPQHF
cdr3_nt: TGCAGCGTTGGGGAGGGGAATCAGCCCCAGCATTTT

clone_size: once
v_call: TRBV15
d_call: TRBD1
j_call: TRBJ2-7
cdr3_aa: CATSRVDRGYEQYF
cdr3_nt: TGTGCCACCAGCAGAGTGGACAGGGGATACGAGCAGTACTTC

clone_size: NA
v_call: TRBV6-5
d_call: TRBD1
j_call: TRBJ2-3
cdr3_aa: CASSYFRGGGTDTQYF
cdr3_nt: TGTGCCAGCAGTTACTTCCGAGGGGGCGGCACAGATACGCAGTATTTT

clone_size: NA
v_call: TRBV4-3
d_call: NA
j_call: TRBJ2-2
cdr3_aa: CASSPGRRTNTGELFF
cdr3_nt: TGCGCCAGCAGCCCCGGCCGGAGGACGAACACCGGGGAGCTGTTTTTT

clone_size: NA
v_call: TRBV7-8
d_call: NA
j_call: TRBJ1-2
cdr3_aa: CASSLGAGNYGYTF
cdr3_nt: TGTGCCAGCAGCTTAGGGGCGGGGAACTATGGCTACACCTTC